Sequencing of this T cell receptor beta chain was carried out in a study of blood T cell repertoires in COVID-19. Authors' processing steps: Reference gene primer amplification yielded estimated nucleated cell counts. Sequencing was performed with immunoSEQ multiplex PCR; in TCRdb, only in-frame clones are kept and a portion is missing. D and trimming come from the DNA, and the V and J calls and clone size come from that table. The sample records over 150,000 clones, about 90% being singletons. The specimen sequenced was PBMCs or T cells enriched from blood (not recorded which). This clonotype was sampled from a woman aged 45-59 years who had recovered from COVID-19.

The CDR3 DNA is TGTGCCAGTAGTATGGGTCAGGGGCGAAACTATGGCTACACCTTC. It translates to CASSMGQGRNYGYTF. The chain couples TRBV19 to TRBJ1-2; the D gene is possibly TRBD1 (6 bases). Germline V gene data show CDR1 as LNHDA and CDR2 as SQIVND (reference sequence). Trimming pared 3 bases from V and 2 bases from J, leaving 13 bases between. The CDR3 extends over 15 amino acids.